The rows below give T cell receptor beta chains drawn from one sample of a study of T cells expressing NK-cell markers. From its re-call of the 5' RACE reads, TCRdb lists each CDR3 protein once, without DNA. This sample lists about 32,000 distinct CDR3 sequences; its ten largest clones have roughly 60%. The sample was blood T cells: a sorted CD56 or NKG2C T cell subset, CD4+ or CD8+ T cells, or bulk PBMC T cells (not recorded which). The receptors originated from a woman between 18 and 75 years old in good health. Both conserved end residues are part of each CDR3.

TRBJ1-1 TRBV27 CASSGQSEAFF
TRBJ2-1 TRBV2 CAIPLGRGRDNEQFF
TRBJ2-1 TRBV21-1 CASSCLGLAEGGIYNEQFF
TRBJ2-5 TRBV15 CATSRVGAGGPQETQYF
TRBJ1-5 TRBV15 CATSRSAGQEQPQHF
TRBJ2-1 TRBV12-3/TRBV12-4 CASTSAGGGNEQFF
TRBJ2-7 TRBV24-1 CATSDRLAGVNEQYF
TRBJ2-2 TRBV27 CASSFWGVANTGELFF
TRBJ1-1 TRBV27 CASSSTGEAFF
TRBJ1-5 TRBV11-2 CASSLDGYGTRANQPQHF
TRBJ2-5 TRBV2 CASSEAFSTVEETQYF
TRBJ1-2 TRBV9 CASSVSDGNQGYTF
TRBJ2-6 TRBV7-8 CASSHSQGLGANVLTF
TRBJ1-6 TRBV20-1 CSARDFGTDNSPLHF
TRBJ2-5 TRBV3-1 CASSLEYQETQYF
TRBJ1-1 TRBV3-1 CASSQDEVIDTEAFF
TRBJ2-7 TRBV7-3 CASSLTSGGPSSYEQYF
TRBJ1-1 TRBV27 CASFPKNMNTEAFF
TRBJ2-7 TRBV2 CASSDGGREQYF
TRBJ2-3 TRBV12-3/TRBV12-4 CASSLADRSYTQYF
TRBJ1-1 TRBV5-1 CASSFWDRGDTEAFF
TRBJ1-3 TRBV29-1 CSALDRETRNTIYF